The 12 T cell receptor beta chains in this list originate from one sample, sequenced in a study of cytomegalovirus exposure and HLA in healthy donors. The PCR had 60 Vbeta and 13 Jbeta primers. Profiled with immunoSEQ multiplex PCR; TCRdb holds only in-frame clones, not every one. The data hold 100,000 to 150,000 clones, with roughly 73% observed a single time. Sequencing was performed on PBMCs. These receptors came from a man in his 60s in good health and CMV-seropositive.

By sample share, this clone is medium-sized. The genes are TRBV5-1 and TRBJ2-1; no reliable D call. CDR3 length: 13 amino acids. Germline-derived CDR1 and CDR2 are SGHRS and YFSETQ. The V end was cut by 0 bases, the J end by 5 bases, with 6 bases between. The DNA of the CDR3 is TGCGCCAGCAGCTTGGTAACAGACAATGAGCAGTTCTTC. Its protein is CASSLVTDNEQFF.

This chain links TRBV30 with TRBJ1-4; D ambiguous. The ends were cut back, 2 bases at V and 6 bases at J, with 7 bases in the middle. The CDR3 sequence is 12 residues long. Per the germline V gene, CDR1 is GTSNPN and CDR2 is SVGIG (reference sequence). The CDR3 coding sequence is TGTGCCTGGAGTCCCCAGTATGAAAAACTGTTTTTT. Its protein is CAWSPQYEKLFF.

This chain joins TRBV4-1 and TRBJ2-1; a possible D gene is TRBD2 (5 bases). V dropped 1 base and J dropped 5 bases, with 12 bases sitting between them. The germline gives CDR1 MGHRA, CDR2 YSYEKL. The CDR3 covers 15 residues. In nucleotides, the CDR3 is TGCGCCAGCAGCCAAGTAGCTCTAGCCAACAATGAGCAGTTCTTC. Its translation is CASSQVALANNEQFF.

The J gene is TRBJ1-3, the V gene TRBV19; TRBD1 is a possible D gene (5 bases). V lost 5 bases and J lost 3, with 17 bases in between. CDR1 is LNHDA and CDR2 is SQIVND in the germline V gene (reference sequence). The CDR3 sequence is 16 residues long. For the CDR3, the DNA is TGTGCCAGTAGTTCCTATGGGGCCCTCCGTGGAAACACCATATATTTT. The encoded protein is CASSSYGALRGNTIYF.

In this sample, this clone turned up a few times. V and J are TRBV18 and TRBJ2-1; 14 nucleotides match TRBD2. V was clipped by 3 bases and J by 9 bases; unmatched bases: 4. Germline V CDR1 and CDR2: KGHSH, LQKENI. The CDR3 is made up of 15 amino acids. CDR3 nucleotides: TGTGCCAGCTCACCGGGACTAGCGGGGGCGGTTGAGCAGTTCTTC. As protein: CASSPGLAGAVEQFF.

This clone has just one count. The V call is TRBV28, the J call TRBJ1-4; D may be TRBD1 (5 bases). This CDR3 is built from 15 residues. Trimming pared 3 bases from V and 3 bases from J, leaving 11 bases between. Germline V gene data show CDR1 as MDHEN and CDR2 as SYDVKM. The CDR3 region is CASSLGGNANEKLFF. Written as DNA, the CDR3 is TGTGCCAGCAGTTTGGGGGGGAACGCTAATGAAAAACTGTTTTTT.

This clone showed up just once. This chain joins TRBV6-5 and TRBJ1-2; D gene unclear. The germline V gene has CDR1 MNHEY and CDR2 SVGAGI. This CDR3 is built from 15 residues. V shed 0 bases and J shed 5 bases, with 13 bases lying between them. The CDR3 bases are TGTGCCAGCAGTTACTCTCCTCCTGCGACATATGGCTACACCTTC. Translation: CASSYSPPATYGYTF.

This clone appeared once. V and J are TRBV28 and TRBJ2-2, with D maybe TRBD2 (5 bases). The germline gives CDR1 MDHEN, CDR2 SYDVKM. V lost 4 bases to trimming and J lost 4 bases, with 19 bases between them. The CDR3 runs 17 residues. The CDR3: CASSSSGSRGITGELFF. CDR3 bases: TGTGCCAGCAGTTCCTCCGGGTCCCGGGGTATCACCGGGGAGCTGTTTTTT.

This sequence joins TRBV18 and TRBJ1-6; TRBD1 is a possible D gene (6 bases). V was clipped by 6 bases and J by 10 bases, with 16 bases between them. CDR3 size: 14 residues. In germline, CDR1 is KGHSH, CDR2 LQKENI. The CDR3 sequence: CASSLQGLESPLHF. DNA for the CDR3: TGTGCCAGCTCCCTTCAGGGGCTGGAGTCACCCCTCCACTTT.

This clone has only a few counts. V usage is TRBV5-4 and J usage is TRBJ2-2; D is possibly TRBD2 (6 bases). CDR3 length equals 15 residues. V was pared by 1 base and J by 5 bases, with 12 bases between. Per the germline V gene, CDR1 is SGHNT and CDR2 is YYREEE (reference sequence). CDR3 region: CASSLKGGPTGELFF. The CDR3 DNA is TGTGCCAGCAGCTTGAAGGGAGGCCCTACCGGGGAGCTGTTTTTT.

The rearrangement joins TRBV5-1 to TRBJ2-5; the D is unclear. With 2 bases removed from V and 9 bases from J, the gap between germline ends came to 5 bases. The CDR3 has 10 residues. Germline V CDR1 and CDR2: SGHRS, YFSETQ. The CDR3 nucleotides are TGCGCCAGCAGCTTAACGGCCCAGTACTTC. The encoded protein is CASSLTAQYF.

This clone was seen just once. The rearrangement joins TRBV5-1 to TRBJ2-1; D possibly corresponds to TRBD2 (7 bases). This CDR3 is built from 15 residues. V was clipped by 1 base and J by 4 bases, with 12 bases between them. Germline V lookup: CDR1 SGHRS, CDR2 YFSETQ. DNA for the CDR3: TGCGCCAGCAGCTTGCGCGGGGGCCTTTACAATGAGCAGTTCTTC. Protein sequence: CASSLRGGLYNEQFF.